Shown below are 27 T cell receptor beta chains from a single sample sequenced in a study of early stage breast cancer tumors. Clones were read by immunoSEQ multiplex PCR, and TCRdb kept only the in-frame ones, dropping some. This sample carries under 75,000 clones, roughly 80% of them seen once, and the ten largest clones take approximately 3%. The sample taken for sequencing was blood. The receptors derive from a person aged 30-39 years with breast cancer.

The chain joins TRBV4-3 to TRBJ2-7; 7 bases are shared with TRBD1. Trimming at V came to 8 bases and at J to 3 bases, leaving 7 bases not matched to a gene. The CDR3 loop spans 13 amino acids. The germline V gene has CDR1 LGHNA and CDR2 YSLEER. The CDR3 DNA reads TGCGCCAGCGCCCGGGACAGATTCTACGAGCAGTACTTC. Its translation: CASARDRFYEQYF.

V and J are TRBV10-1 and TRBJ1-3; D unclear. CDR3 length: 15 amino acids. Germline CDR1 reads WNHNN; CDR2 reads SYGVQD (reference sequence). Trimming took 6 bases from V and 0 from J, leaving 12 bases between them. The CDR3 DNA is TGCGCCAGCAGCCCCGACGTAGGCTCTGGAAACACCATATATTTT. It specifies CASSPDVGSGNTIYF.

This clone came up once. The genes are TRBV5-6 and TRBJ1-1; D uncertain. Per germline, CDR1 SGHDT and CDR2 YYEEEE. Trimming took 1 base from V and 6 from J, leaving 10 bases between them. This CDR3 spans 13 amino acids. The CDR3 region is CASSLYKGPEAFF. CDR3 in DNA: TGTGCCAGCAGCTTGTACAAAGGCCCTGAAGCTTTCTTT. The full variable domain, rest sourced from reference TRBV5-6 and TRBJ1-1, is DAGVTQSPTHLIKTRGQQVTLRCSPKSGHDTVSWYQQALGQGPQFIFQYYEEEERQRGNFPDRFSGHQFPNYSSELNVNALLLGDSALYLCASSLYKGPEAFFGQGTRLTVV.

This clone was seen once. The genes are TRBV5-1 and TRBJ2-7; D remains unclear. The CDR3 spans 15 residues. Trimming pared 0 bases from V and 2 bases from J, leaving 12 bases between. Germline CDR1 reads SGHRS; CDR2 reads YFSETQ. The CDR3 loop is CASSLVGGPTYEQYF. CDR3 sequence (DNA): TGCGCCAGCAGCTTGGTAGGCGGACCGACCTACGAGCAGTACTTC. The whole variable domain, filled in from reference TRBV5-1 and TRBJ2-7, reads KAGVTQTPRYLIKTRGQQVTLSCSPISGHRSVSWYQQTPGQGLQFLFEYFSETQRNKGNFPGRFSGRQFSNSRSEMNVSTLELGDSALYLCASSLVGGPTYEQYFGPGTRLTVT.

The chain combines TRBV9 with TRBJ1-1, with D unresolved. CDR1 is SGDLS, CDR2 YYNGEE, per germline. V gave up 4 bases and J gave up 3 bases, with 22 bases separating them. This CDR3 region has 17 residues. CDR3 region: CASSPTSLGSADTEAFF. In nucleotides, the CDR3 is TGTGCCAGCAGCCCGACCTCGCTGGGGTCTGCGGACACTGAAGCTTTCTTT.

This chain connects TRBV5-1 to TRBJ2-7; possible D gene TRBD1, 5 bases. V shed 0 bases and J shed 4 bases, with 20 bases lying between them. Germline V CDR1 and CDR2: SGHRS, YFSETQ. This CDR3 has 17 residues. The CDR3: CASSLERQGLPSYEQYF. Here the CDR3 DNA reads TGCGCCAGCAGCTTGGAGCGTCAGGGCCTCCCTTCTTACGAGCAGTACTTC. The variable domain in full, completed from reference TRBV5-1 and TRBJ2-7, reads KAGVTQTPRYLIKTRGQQVTLSCSPISGHRSVSWYQQTPGQGLQFLFEYFSETQRNKGNFPGRFSGRQFSNSRSEMNVSTLELGDSALYLCASSLERQGLPSYEQYFGPGTRLTVT.

The CDR3 DNA reads as TGTGCCACCAGCAGAGGTACCTACGAGCAGTACTTC. Translating gives CATSRGTYEQYF. The V call is TRBV15, the J call TRBJ2-7; D remains unclear. Germline V gene lookup returns CDR1 LNHNV and CDR2 YYDKDF (reference sequence). The CDR3 covers 12 residues. The V end lost 1 base, the J end lost 2 bases, and 3 bases lay between the germline ends.

The chain has TRBV30 and TRBJ1-5; D is possibly TRBD1 (5 bases). V lost 3 bases to trimming and J lost 11 bases, with 17 bases between them. The CDR3 is 13 amino acids. The germline V gene encodes CDR1 GTSNPN and CDR2 SVGIG (reference sequence). The CDR3 nucleotides read TGTGCCTGGAGCCCTGGGGCGCGAAGTGCCCAGCATTTT. It encodes CAWSPGARSAQHF.

This clone came up once. The chain uses TRBV7-3 and TRBJ2-1; 10 bases line up with TRBD2. CDR3 size: 15 residues. J lost 3 bases, V lost 5 bases, and 4 bases had no gene match. Germline lookup yields CDR1 SGHTA and CDR2 FQGTGA. The CDR3, as DNA: TGTGCCAGCAGCAGTCGACTAGCGGGCTACAATGAGCAGTTCTTC. Protein sequence: CASSSRLAGYNEQFF.

This chain links TRBV27 with TRBJ1-1; 9 bases match TRBD1. The CDR3 totals 14 residues. Germline V gene data show CDR1 as MNHEY and CDR2 as SMNVEV (reference sequence). With V trimmed by 6 bases and J by 5 bases, 7 bases remained unmatched. The CDR3 DNA is TGTGCCAGCAGCTCTACAGGGGGCTGGACTGAAGCTTTCTTT. It specifies CASSSTGGWTEAFF.

The V gene is TRBV6-1, the J gene TRBJ2-7; D call uncertain. CDR1 and CDR2 from the germline V gene are MNHNS and SASEGT. The CDR3 totals 13 residues. Trimming removed 3 bases at V and 2 bases at J, with 8 bases between. CDR3 residues: CASSDGYPYEQYF. DNA of the CDR3: TGTGCCAGCAGTGACGGGTACCCCTACGAGCAGTACTTC.

The chain uses TRBV7-3 and TRBJ2-3, with TRBD2 identical over 9 bases. The CDR3 loop spans 15 amino acids. Germline assignment: CDR1 SGHTA and CDR2 FQGTGA. The trim removed 3 bases at V and 3 bases at J, leaving 4 bases unmatched. CDR3 sequence (DNA): TGTGCCAGCAGCTTTTCGGCGGGAGGGACAGATACGCAGTATTTT. Translating it yields CASSFSAGGTDTQYF. Full variable domain (missing parts from reference TRBV7-3 and TRBJ2-3): GAGVSQTPSNKVTEKGKYVELRCDPISGHTALYWYRQSLGQGPEFLIYFQGTGAADDSGLPNDRFFAVRPEGSVSTLKIQRTERGDSAVYLCASSFSAGGTDTQYFGPGTRLTVL.

The CDR3: CSVTTGGTYEQYF. For the CDR3, the DNA is TGCAGCGTTACGACAGGGGGGACCTACGAGCAGTACTTC. The rearrangement uses TRBV29-1 and TRBJ2-7; 9 nucleotides align to TRBD1. J was trimmed by 2 bases and V by 5 bases; bases with no gene match: 4. This CDR3 region has 13 residues. Germline CDR1 SQVTM, CDR2 ANQGSEA.

CDR3 DNA sequence: TGTGCCAGCAGCTCTAATGGGAGACAGGGGCCGGGGTACAATGAGCAGTTCTTC. Its translation is CASSSNGRQGPGYNEQFF. This chain joins TRBV11-2 and TRBJ2-1, with TRBD1 identical over 8 bases. Trimming removed 4 bases from V and 4 bases from J; junction bases left unmatched: 15. Germline CDR1 and CDR2: SGHAT and FQNNGV. CDR3 length equals 18 residues.

This rearrangement joins TRBV6-5 to TRBJ1-6; 10 bases are a match to TRBD1. The CDR3 loop spans 15 amino acids. Per the germline V gene, CDR1 is MNHEY and CDR2 is SVGAGI. The ends lost 3 bases at V and 7 bases at J; junction bases unmatched: 3. The CDR3 loop reads CASSYRDRGNSPLHF. Here the CDR3 DNA reads TGTGCCAGCAGTTATAGGGACAGGGGAAATTCACCCCTCCACTTT.

This clone was detected once. This chain joins TRBV21-1 and TRBJ2-5; the table's D gene call, TRBD2, was not cross checked with the DNA. TRBV21-1 is labeled a pseudogene. The CDR3 is made up of 13 amino acids. CDR3 coding DNA: TGTGCCAGCAGACCGGGACTGCAAGAGACCCAGTACTTC. Protein sequence: CASRPGLQETQYF.

The CDR3 nucleotides are TGTGCCAGCAGCTTAGTACTAGCGGGAAACAATGAGCAGTTCTTC. Translated: CASSLVLAGNNEQFF. The chain combines TRBV7-2 with TRBJ2-1; 10 bases line up with TRBD2. Germline assignment: CDR1 SGHTA and CDR2 FQGNSA. CDR3 size: 15 residues. Trimming cost V 1 base and J 5 bases; bases outside gene matches: 2.

This clone was seen just once. V is TRBV5-8 and J is TRBJ2-3, with TRBD2 matching over 11 bases. The CDR3 runs to 16 residues. The ends lost 3 bases at V and 4 bases at J; junction bases unmatched: 7. The V gene's germline CDR1 is SGHTS and CDR2 YDEGEE. The CDR3 loop reads CASSYLGTSGSDTQYF. The CDR3 DNA reads as TGTGCCAGCAGCTATCTTGGGACTAGCGGATCAGATACGCAGTATTTT.

This rearrangement joins TRBV5-6 to TRBJ2-3; no clear D. The CDR3 has 13 residues. Between the trimmed V and J ends, which lost 2 bases and 1 base, there was a span of 5 bases. Looked up from germline, CDR1 is SGHDT and CDR2 is YYEEEE. Here the CDR3 reads CASSFVGTDTQYF. Here the CDR3 DNA reads TGTGCCAGCAGCTTTGTTGGCACAGATACGCAGTATTTT.

The V and J genes are TRBV29-1 and TRBJ2-7; possibly TRBD2 for D (6 bases). The CDR3 has 13 residues. Trimming left V 4 bases short and J 4 bases short, with 14 bases between. The V gene's germline CDR1 is SQVTM and CDR2 ANQGSEA. This chain's CDR3 is CSVVLAGTYEQYF. The CDR3 nucleotides are TGCAGCGTTGTTCTCGCGGGAACTTACGAGCAGTACTTC.

V gene TRBV7-2 combines with J gene TRBJ1-2; D gene ambiguous. The germline V gene has CDR1 SGHTA and CDR2 FQGNSA. CDR3 length: 15 amino acids. V dropped 3 bases and J dropped 8 bases, with 19 bases sitting between them. The CDR3 region has the DNA TGTGCCAGCAGCTTGGGTCCTACTAGTTCTGGGGGCTACACCTTC. This sequence encodes CASSLGPTSSGGYTF.

In its sample, this clone was seen a few times. V is TRBV10-1 and J is TRBJ2-2; no clear D gene. V dropped 6 bases and J dropped 5 bases, with 10 bases sitting between them. The CDR3 contains 13 residues. CDR1 is WNHNN and CDR2 is SYGVQD in the germline V gene (reference sequence). The CDR3 DNA is TGCGCCAGCAGGGCAGTAGCTACCGGGGAGCTGTTTTTT. It yields the protein CASRAVATGELFF.

This clone appeared a few times. The gene calls are TRBV5-6 and TRBJ1-5; D perhaps matches TRBD1 (5 bases). V was pared by 0 bases and J by 3 bases, with 10 bases between. The CDR3 loop spans 15 amino acids. CDR1 is SGHDT and CDR2 is YYEEEE in the germline V gene. This CDR3 is CASSLGGWVNQPQHF. CDR3 in DNA: TGTGCCAGCAGCTTGGGGGGGTGGGTCAATCAGCCCCAGCATTTT.

The chain links TRBV19 to TRBJ2-4; D might be TRBD1 (8 bases). This CDR3 region has 16 residues. Trimming took off 3 bases at V and 6 bases at J, with 18 bases between the two ends. CDR1 is LNHDA, CDR2 SQIVND, per germline (reference sequence). The CDR3 DNA is TGTGCCAGTAGTATGGGCCAGGGGGCTAGCGGAAACATTCAGTACTTC. Protein: CASSMGQGASGNIQYF. Using reference TRBV19 and TRBJ2-4 for the parts outside the CDR3, the full variable domain is DGGITQSPKYLFRKEGQNVTLSCEQNLNHDAMYWYRQDPGQGLRLIYYSQIVNDFQKGDIAEGYSVSREKKESFPLTVTSAQKNPTAFYLCASSMGQGASGNIQYFGAGTRLSVL.

The chain joins TRBV7-9 to TRBJ2-5, with 8 nucleotides matching TRBD2. The trim removed 3 bases at V and 5 bases at J, leaving 5 bases unmatched. The CDR3 has 14 residues. Germline V gene sequence: CDR1 SEHNR, CDR2 FQNEAQ (reference sequence). The CDR3 region is CASSFRTSSETQYF. CDR3 sequence (DNA): TGTGCCAGCAGCTTTCGGACTAGCTCGGAGACCCAGTACTTC.

This chain connects TRBV4-3 to TRBJ2-7; D ambiguous. The V gene lost 0 bases and the J gene lost 2 bases, with 8 bases spanning the gap. The germline CDR1 and CDR2 sequences are LGHNA and YSLEER. The CDR3 has 14 residues. The CDR3 region is CASSQEEGPYEQYF. In DNA, the CDR3 is TGCGCCAGCAGCCAAGAGGAAGGACCCTACGAGCAGTACTTC.

The chain recombines TRBV5-6 with TRBJ1-1; TRBD1 matches 11 bases. CDR3 length: 14 amino acids. The germline V gene has CDR1 SGHDT and CDR2 YYEEEE. With 3 bases clipped from V and 6 bases from J, the junction kept 4 bases outside the gene matches. The CDR3 DNA is TGTGCCAGCAGCTGGGGACAGGGGGTTGCTGAAGCTTTCTTT. This sequence encodes CASSWGQGVAEAFF.